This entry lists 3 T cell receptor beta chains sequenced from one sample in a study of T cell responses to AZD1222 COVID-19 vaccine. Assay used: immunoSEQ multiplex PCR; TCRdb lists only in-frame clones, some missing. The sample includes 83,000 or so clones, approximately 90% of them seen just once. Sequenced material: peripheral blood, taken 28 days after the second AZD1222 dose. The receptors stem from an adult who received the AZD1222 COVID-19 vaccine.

CDR3 residues: CASSSSGTANTEAFF. CDR3 coding DNA: TGTGCCAGCAGCTCCTCCGGGACGGCGAACACTGAAGCTTTCTTT. The chain joins TRBV5-6 to TRBJ1-1, with a tentative D call TRBD1 (5 bases). CDR3 length: 15 amino acids. Germline loops: CDR1 SGHDT, CDR2 YYEEEE. Trimming shortened V by 3 bases and J by 1 base, and 13 bases separated the two germline ends.

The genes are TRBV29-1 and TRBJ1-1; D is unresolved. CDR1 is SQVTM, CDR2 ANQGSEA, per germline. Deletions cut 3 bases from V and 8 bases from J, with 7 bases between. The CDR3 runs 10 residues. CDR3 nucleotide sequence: TGCAGCGTTGACGACTGGGAAGCTTTCTTT. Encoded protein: CSVDDWEAFF.

The chain's CDR3 is CASSGDRSYEQYF. The CDR3 DNA follows: TGTGCCAGTAGCGGTGACAGATCCTACGAGCAGTACTTC. The chain uses TRBV7-8 and TRBJ2-7, with a tentative D call TRBD2 (6 bases). CDR1 and CDR2 (germline): SGHVS, FQNEAQ. Trimming removed 9 bases at V and 1 base at J, with 13 bases between. CDR3 length: 13 amino acids.